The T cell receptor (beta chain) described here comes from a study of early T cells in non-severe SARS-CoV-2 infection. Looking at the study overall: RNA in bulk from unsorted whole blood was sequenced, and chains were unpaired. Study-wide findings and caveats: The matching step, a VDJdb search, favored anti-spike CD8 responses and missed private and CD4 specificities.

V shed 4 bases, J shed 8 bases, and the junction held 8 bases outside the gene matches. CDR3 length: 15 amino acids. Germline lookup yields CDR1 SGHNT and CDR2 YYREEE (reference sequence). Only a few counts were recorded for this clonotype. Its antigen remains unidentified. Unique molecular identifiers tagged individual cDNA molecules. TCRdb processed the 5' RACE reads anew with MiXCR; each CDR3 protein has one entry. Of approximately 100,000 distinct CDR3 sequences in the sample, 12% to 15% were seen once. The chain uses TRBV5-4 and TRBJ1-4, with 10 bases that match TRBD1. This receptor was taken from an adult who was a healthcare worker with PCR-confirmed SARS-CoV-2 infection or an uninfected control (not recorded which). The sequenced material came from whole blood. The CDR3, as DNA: TGTGCCAGCAGCCGGAGGGACAGGGGAGGCGAAAAACTGTTTTTT. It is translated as CASSRRDRGGEKLFF.